This TCR beta chain stems from a study of control samples from healthy donors and cancer patients. The CDR3 consists of 12 residues. Germline values: CDR1 SNHLY, CDR2 FYNNEI. Between the trimmed V and J ends, which lost 7 bases and 11 bases, there was a span of 17 bases. TCRdb keeps only in-frame clones here, not all; method: immunoSEQ multiplex PCR. The table records 400,000 to 450,000 clones, roughly 90% of them present only once. The chain carries TRBV2 and TRBJ1-1; D call uncertain. The sequence derives from a man aged 35 to 55 with head and neck cancer. The sequencing sample was made of PBMCs. The CDR3 region has the DNA TGTGCCAGCAACCCGGACCGCCCGATGGCTTTCTTT. Its translation: CASNPDRPMAFF. Supplemented by reference TRBV2 and TRBJ1-1, the full variable domain reads EPEVTQTPSHQVTQMGQEVILRCVPISNHLYFYWYRQILGQKVEFLVSFYNNEISEKSEIFDDQFSVERPDGSNFTLKIRSTKLEDSAMYFCASNPDRPMAFFGQGTRLTVV.